Sequencing of this T cell receptor (beta chain) was carried out in a study of blood T cell repertoires in COVID-19. Libraries were prepared by immunoSEQ multiplex PCR; TCRdb keeps only in-frame clonotypes and omits some of them. The sample carries about 62,000 clones, roughly 89% recorded once. This clonotype originated in a human donor in a cohort sampled during active COVID-19. Sequencing input: peripheral blood.

CDR3 bases: TGTGCCAGCAGCTTAAGGGTCGGGAGAGAGACCCAGTACTTC. Protein product: CASSLRVGRETQYF. The gene calls are TRBV5-5 and TRBJ2-5, with D possibly matching TRBD2 (6 bases). The V and J ends lost 2 bases and 4 bases respectively, with 12 bases between them. CDR1 SGHKS and CDR2 YYEKEE come from the germline V gene (reference sequence). The CDR3 loop spans 14 amino acids.